Below are 10 T cell receptor beta chains sequenced from a single sample in a study of T cells in localized non-small cell lung cancer. Profiled with immunoSEQ multiplex PCR; TCRdb holds only in-frame clones, not every one. In the table there are 70,000 or so clones, roughly 83% of which are singletons. Material: peripheral blood, obtained before any cancer treatment. These receptor sequences come from an older female donor with stage I lung adenocarcinoma.

The chain employs TRBV5-1 and TRBJ1-2; 8 nucleotides line up with TRBD1. V was clipped by 3 bases and J by 6 bases; unmatched bases: 10. The germline gives CDR1 SGHRS, CDR2 YFSETQ. This CDR3 has 15 amino acids. The CDR3 loop is CASSSTGTGPNGYTF. DNA of the CDR3: TGCGCCAGCAGCTCAACCGGGACAGGCCCAAATGGCTACACCTTC.

The chain links TRBV11-2 to TRBJ2-1; 9 bases agree with TRBD2. In germline, CDR1 is SGHAT, CDR2 FQNNGV. The CDR3 covers 14 residues. The trim removed 4 bases at V and 5 bases at J, leaving 3 bases unmatched. The CDR3 nucleotides read TGTGCCAGCAGCTCCCGGACTAGCGACAATGAGCAGTTCTTC. Translated: CASSSRTSDNEQFF.

CDR3 loop: CASSPLDTQYF. In DNA form, the CDR3 reads TGTGCCAGCAGCCCCCTGGATACGCAGTATTTT. The J gene is TRBJ2-3, the V gene TRBV5-5, with D hard to call. Trimming took off 4 bases at V and 6 bases at J, with 6 bases between the two ends. The V gene's germline CDR1 is SGHKS and CDR2 YYEKEE (reference sequence). The CDR3 covers 11 residues.

The chain couples TRBV2 to TRBJ2-7; a weak D match, TRBD1 (6 bases). V was shortened by 6 bases and J by 3 bases, with 12 bases between the two germline ends. CDR1 and CDR2 (germline): SNHLY, FYNNEI. The CDR3 consists of 13 residues. This CDR3 reads CASSTLQGYEQYF. The CDR3 DNA reads TGTGCCAGCAGCACGCTACAGGGCTACGAGCAGTACTTC.

With respect to this clone: The same CDR3 can be traced to other DNA sequences in this sample. The chain recombines TRBV7-3 with TRBJ2-5, with D uncertain. Germline V gene sequence: CDR1 SGHTA, CDR2 FQGTGA. Trimming removed 3 bases from V and 4 bases from J, with 9 bases in between. The CDR3 sequence is 13 residues long. CDR3 in DNA: TGTGCCAGCAGCTTGTCACTGGGAGAGACCCAGTACTTC. This encodes CASSLSLGETQYF.

This clone occurred a few times. The V and J genes are TRBV7-9 and TRBJ1-5, with unresolved D. The CDR3 totals 13 residues. Germline V gene sequence: CDR1 SEHNR, CDR2 FQNEAQ (reference sequence). Trimming removed 5 bases from V and 6 bases from J, with 11 bases in between. This chain's CDR3 is CASSPATGQPQHF. The CDR3 bases are TGTGCCAGCAGCCCAGCGACTGGTCAGCCCCAGCATTTT. The variable domain in full, completed from reference TRBV7-9 and TRBJ1-5, reads DTGVSQNPRHKITKRGQNVTFRCDPISEHNRLYWYRQTLGQGPEFLTYFQNEAQLEKSRLLSDRFSAERPKGSFSTLEIQRTEQGDSAMYLCASSPATGQPQHFGDGTRLSIL.

The V gene is TRBV2, the J gene TRBJ2-7; D is perhaps TRBD1 or TRBD2 (5 bases each). The CDR3 totals 12 residues. V was trimmed by 5 bases and J by 7 bases, leaving 12 bases between them. Germline V gene sequence: CDR1 SNHLY, CDR2 FYNNEI. CDR3 in DNA: TGTGCCAGCAGTTCCGACAGCGGTGAGCAGTACTTC. It translates to CASSSDSGEQYF.

The V gene is TRBV5-8, the J gene TRBJ1-2; 8 nucleotides match TRBD1. The CDR3 is made up of 13 amino acids. Germline assignment: CDR1 SGHTS and CDR2 YDEGEE. J gave up 6 bases and V 4 bases, and 5 bases lay outside the gene matches. CDR3 residues: CASSRSGGDGYTF. The CDR3 coding sequence is TGTGCCAGCAGCCGGTCAGGGGGCGATGGCTACACCTTC.

This clone showed up just a few times. The chain combines TRBV28 with TRBJ1-1, with TRBD1 as a possible D gene (5 bases). The CDR3 spans 15 residues. V lost 3 bases, J lost 0 bases, and 11 bases lay in between. Germline-derived CDR1 and CDR2 are MDHEN and SYDVKM. The CDR3 reads CASSFRVWVNTEAFF. CDR3 DNA: TGTGCCAGCAGTTTCAGGGTTTGGGTGAACACTGAAGCTTTCTTT.

This clone was observed a single time. The V and J genes are TRBV6-5 and TRBJ2-2; a weak D match, TRBD2 (6 bases). The CDR3 spans 15 residues. The germline gives CDR1 MNHEY, CDR2 SVGAGI. Between the trimmed V and J ends, which lost 6 bases and 0 bases, there was a span of 11 bases. Written as DNA, the CDR3 is TGTGCCAGCAGATTCGGGGAGGCGAACACCGGGGAGCTGTTTTTT. Protein: CASRFGEANTGELFF.